This paragraph covers one T cell receptor beta chain sequence. What it binds is unknown. CD45RO-negative CD8 cells positively selected for CCR7 made up the naive population, which excluded terminally differentiated effector memory CD45RA+ cells. Every donor, a Caucasian adult, lived in Nashville, Tennessee. Deletions cut 0 bases from V and 6 bases from J, with 15 bases between. The CDR3 spans 15 residues. In germline, CDR1 is SGHRS, CDR2 YFSETQ. Generated by immunoSEQ multiplex PCR, the TCRdb table keeps only in-frame clones and is missing some. Of about 750,000 clones detected, 80% to 95% appear once; the ten largest clones hold less than 25%. The sample is drawn from a study of shared clonotypes between healthy human individuals. Study results and limitations: Naive subsets generally had larger estimated richness than memory subsets. A few donors had around 5% of their naive CD4 clonotypes in common.

Material for sequencing was naive CD8+ T cells sorted from blood. The chain recombines TRBV5-1 with TRBJ1-1; D possibly corresponds to TRBD1 (6 bases). The clonotype was recovered from a man aged 30-40 years in good health. The CDR3 region is CASSLVGDKKSEAFF. CDR3 nucleotide sequence: TGCGCCAGCAGCTTGGTAGGGGACAAGAAATCTGAAGCTTTCTTT.